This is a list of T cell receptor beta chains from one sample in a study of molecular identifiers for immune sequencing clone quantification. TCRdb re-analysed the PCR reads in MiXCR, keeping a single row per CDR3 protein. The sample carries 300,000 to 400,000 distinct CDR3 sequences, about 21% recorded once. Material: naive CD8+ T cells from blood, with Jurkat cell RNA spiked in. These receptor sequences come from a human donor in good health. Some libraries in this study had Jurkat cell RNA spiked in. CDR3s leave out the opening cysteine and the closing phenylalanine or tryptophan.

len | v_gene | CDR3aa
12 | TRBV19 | ASSEGAFNQPQH
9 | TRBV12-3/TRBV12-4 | ASTDNYGYT
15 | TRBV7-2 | ASSLAAADDWDVEQY
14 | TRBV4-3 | ASSQDLLGPGAPLH
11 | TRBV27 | ASSTGTVYEQY
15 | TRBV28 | ASSLLPSTSSGNTIY
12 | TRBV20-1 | SAREAGGRYEQY
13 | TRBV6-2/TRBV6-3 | ASTISAWGANVLT
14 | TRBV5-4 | ASSPSRQGSNTEAF
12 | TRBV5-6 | ASSPGGQTYKQY
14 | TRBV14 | ASSLPLGAASTEAF
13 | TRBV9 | ASSVEGRHDTEAF
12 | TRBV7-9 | ASSWTGGTEKLF
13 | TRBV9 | ASSAYQSGVTEAF
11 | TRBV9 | ASSVGGPDTQY
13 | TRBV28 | ASSPRQGSYNEQF
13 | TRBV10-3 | AISVGDSSANVLT
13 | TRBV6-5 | ASSATGGHNQPQH
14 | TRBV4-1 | ASSQDLAGNNSPLH
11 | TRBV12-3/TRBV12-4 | ACSGTGGTEAF
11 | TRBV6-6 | ASSYGRNTEAF
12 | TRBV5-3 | ASNLAGLQETQY
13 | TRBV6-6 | ASSSQELIWNEQF
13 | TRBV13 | ASSLGISGANVLT
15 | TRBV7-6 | ASSLVIQPATNEKLF
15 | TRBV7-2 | ASSFGRSNHSNQPQH
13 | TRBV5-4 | ASSITGIRDSPLH
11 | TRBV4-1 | ASSRVGTGELF
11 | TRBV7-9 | ASSFAGLLEQY
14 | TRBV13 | ASSFRDRGLSDTQY
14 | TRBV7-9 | ASSPRGRRDNEKLF
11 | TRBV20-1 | SAQQTGRETQY
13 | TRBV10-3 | AISEDSYNNQPQH
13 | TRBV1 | TSSQDRVIPETQY
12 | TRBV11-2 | ASSLWRQNDEQY